The present entry profiles one T cell receptor (beta chain) with its context. The data are from a study of cytomegalovirus exposure and HLA in healthy donors. This CDR3 is 15 amino acids long. Trimming cost V 0 bases and J 1 base; bases outside gene matches: 2. Germline lookup yields CDR1 SGHRS and CDR2 YFSETQ. The PCR employed 60 Vbeta primers together with 13 Jbeta primers. TCRdb's copy holds only in-frame clones and misses some; the assay was immunoSEQ multiplex PCR. Of 150,000 to 160,000 clones listed, 80% to 90% are singletons. The sequence derives from a woman aged 18-35 years in good health and CMV-seronegative. The chain carries TRBV5-1 and TRBJ2-7; 9 bases match TRBD1. The sequencing sample was made of PBMCs. CDR3 in DNA: TGCGCCAGCAGCTTGGACAGGGGGCCATCCTACGAGCAGTACTTC. This translates into CASSLDRGPSYEQYF.